This T cell receptor beta chain was observed in a study of T-cell memory formation after mild COVID-19. Trimming cost V 4 bases and J 3 bases, with 13 bases left between them. This CDR3 contains 15 residues. Constant-segment primers served in 5'RACE that generated TCR alpha and TCR beta cDNA libraries bearing sample barcodes and UMIs. TCRdb processed the 5' RACE reads anew with MiXCR; each CDR3 protein has one entry. Of about 560,000 distinct CDR3 sequences listed, 20% to 25% were seen once; the top ten hold around 8.4%. Note on this clonotype: What it binds is unknown.

Broader study findings: Whether second-wave clones peaking at day 37 were SARS-CoV-2 specific went unconfirmed. Largely, contracting CD4+ clones fell within CM and EM, and contracting CD8+ clones within EMRA.

The TCR comes from an adult woman who had mild COVID-19 (a few samples of this study predate the infection). Cell type and time point are not known. Sequencing was done on a sample of PBMCs or a T cell subset sorted from them (not recorded which). The genes are TRBV12-3 or TRBV12-4 and TRBJ1-3, with TRBD1 as a possible D gene (5 bases). This CDR3 is CASSSPGRGGNTIYF. The CDR3 nucleotides read TGTGCCAGCAGTTCCCCAGGGAGGGGTGGAAACACCATATATTTT.